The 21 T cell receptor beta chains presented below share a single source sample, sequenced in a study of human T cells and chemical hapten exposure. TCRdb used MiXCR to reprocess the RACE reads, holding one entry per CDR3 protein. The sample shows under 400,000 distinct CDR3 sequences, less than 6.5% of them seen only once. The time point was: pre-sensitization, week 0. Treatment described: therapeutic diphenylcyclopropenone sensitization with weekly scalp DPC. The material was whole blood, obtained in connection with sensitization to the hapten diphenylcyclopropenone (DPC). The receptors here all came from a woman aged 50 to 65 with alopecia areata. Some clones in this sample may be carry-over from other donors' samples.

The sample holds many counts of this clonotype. The CDR3 DNA is TGTGCCAGCAGTGAGAGTACAACAGGCCTGGATACGCAGTATTTT. Its translation is CASSESTTGLDTQYF. The rearrangement links TRBV6-1 to TRBJ2-3, with D possibly being TRBD1 (5 bases). There are 15 residues in the CDR3. Trimming left V 3 bases short and J 6 bases short, with 16 bases between. CDR1 is MNHNS, CDR2 SASEGT, per germline.

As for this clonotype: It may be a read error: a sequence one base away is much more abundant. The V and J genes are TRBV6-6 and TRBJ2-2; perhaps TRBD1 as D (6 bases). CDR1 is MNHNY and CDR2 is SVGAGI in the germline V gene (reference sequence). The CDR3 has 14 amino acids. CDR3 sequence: CTSSPRGYAGELFF. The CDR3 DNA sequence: TGTACCAGCAGTCCCAGGGGTTACGCCGGGGAGCTGTTTTTT.

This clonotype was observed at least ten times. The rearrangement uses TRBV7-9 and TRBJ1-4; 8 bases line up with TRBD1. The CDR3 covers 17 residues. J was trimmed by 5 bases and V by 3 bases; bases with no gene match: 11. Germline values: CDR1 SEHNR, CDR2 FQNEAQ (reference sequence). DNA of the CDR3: TGTGCCAGCAGCTTTGTAACCGGGACAGGAGAGAATGAAAAACTGTTTTTT. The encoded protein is CASSFVTGTGENEKLFF.

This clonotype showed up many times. In nucleotides, the CDR3 is TGTGCCAGCAGTTTTATCAGGACAGGCAACACAGATACGCAGTATTTT. It encodes CASSFIRTGNTDTQYF. The V call is TRBV12-3 or TRBV12-4, the J call TRBJ2-3, with 7 bases aligning to TRBD1. CDR3 size: 16 residues. Germline trimming cut 3 bases from V and 2 bases from J; bases unmatched to any gene: 8.

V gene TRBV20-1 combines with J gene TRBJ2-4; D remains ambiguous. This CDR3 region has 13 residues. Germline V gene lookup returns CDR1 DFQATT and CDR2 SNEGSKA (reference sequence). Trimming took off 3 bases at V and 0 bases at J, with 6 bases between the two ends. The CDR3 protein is CSASNLAKNIQYF. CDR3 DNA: TGCAGTGCTAGTAATCTAGCCAAAAACATTCAGTACTTC.

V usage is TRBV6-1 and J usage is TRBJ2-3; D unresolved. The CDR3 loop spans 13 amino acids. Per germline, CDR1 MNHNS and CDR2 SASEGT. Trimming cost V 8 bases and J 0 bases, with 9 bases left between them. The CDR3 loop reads CASWGKSTDTQYF. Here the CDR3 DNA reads TGTGCCAGCTGGGGAAAGAGCACAGATACGCAGTATTTT.

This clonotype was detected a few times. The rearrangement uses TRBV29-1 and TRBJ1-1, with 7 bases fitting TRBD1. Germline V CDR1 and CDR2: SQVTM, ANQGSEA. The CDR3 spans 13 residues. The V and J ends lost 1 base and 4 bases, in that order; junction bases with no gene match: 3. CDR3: CSVEATGTTEAFF. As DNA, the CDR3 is TGCAGCGTTGAAGCGACAGGGACCACTGAAGCTTTCTTT.

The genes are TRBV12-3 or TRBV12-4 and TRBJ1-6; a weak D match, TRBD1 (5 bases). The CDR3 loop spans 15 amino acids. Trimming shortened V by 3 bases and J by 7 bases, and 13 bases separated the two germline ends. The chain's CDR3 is CASSLRGAANSPLHF. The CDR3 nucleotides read TGTGCCAGCAGTTTGAGAGGGGCGGCAAATTCACCCCTCCACTTT.

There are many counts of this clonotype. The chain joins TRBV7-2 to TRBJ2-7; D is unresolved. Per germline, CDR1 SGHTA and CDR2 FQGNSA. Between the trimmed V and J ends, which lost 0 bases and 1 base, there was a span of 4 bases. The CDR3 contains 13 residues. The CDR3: CASSLAESYEQYF. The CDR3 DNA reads TGTGCCAGCAGCTTAGCGGAATCCTACGAGCAGTACTTC. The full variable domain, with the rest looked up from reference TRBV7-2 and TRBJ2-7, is GAGVSQSPSNKVTEKGKDVELRCDPISGHTALYWYRQSLGQGLEFLIYFQGNSAPDKSGLPSDRFSAERTGGSVSTLTIQRTQQEDSAVYLCASSLAESYEQYFGPGTRLTVT.

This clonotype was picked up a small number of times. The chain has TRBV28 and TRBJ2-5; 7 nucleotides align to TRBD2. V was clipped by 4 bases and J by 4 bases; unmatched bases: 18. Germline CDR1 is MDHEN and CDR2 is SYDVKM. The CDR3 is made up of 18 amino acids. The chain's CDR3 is CASSSGGLAVFNVETQYF. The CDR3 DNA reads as TGTGCCAGCAGTTCCGGAGGTCTAGCGGTTTTTAACGTAGAGACCCAGTACTTC.

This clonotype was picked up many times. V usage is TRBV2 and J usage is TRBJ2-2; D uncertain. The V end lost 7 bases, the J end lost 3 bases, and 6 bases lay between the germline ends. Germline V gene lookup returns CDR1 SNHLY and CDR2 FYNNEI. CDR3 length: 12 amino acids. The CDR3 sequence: CASNTDTGELFF. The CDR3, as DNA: TGTGCCAGCAACACGGACACCGGGGAGCTGTTTTTT.

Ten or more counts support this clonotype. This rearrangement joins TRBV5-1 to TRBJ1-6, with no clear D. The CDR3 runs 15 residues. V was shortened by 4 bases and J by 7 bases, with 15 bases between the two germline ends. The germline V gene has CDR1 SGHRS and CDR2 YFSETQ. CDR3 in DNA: TGCGCCAGCAGCCCCTGGACCGCCCAAAATTCACCCCTCCACTTT. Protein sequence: CASSPWTAQNSPLHF.

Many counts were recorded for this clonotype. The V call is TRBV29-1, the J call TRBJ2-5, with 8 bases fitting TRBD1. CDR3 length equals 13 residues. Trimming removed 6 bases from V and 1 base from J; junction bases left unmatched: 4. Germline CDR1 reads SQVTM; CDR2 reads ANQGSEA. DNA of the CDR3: TGCAGCGTGACCGGGACAGGCCAAGAGACCCAGTACTTC. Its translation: CSVTGTGQETQYF.

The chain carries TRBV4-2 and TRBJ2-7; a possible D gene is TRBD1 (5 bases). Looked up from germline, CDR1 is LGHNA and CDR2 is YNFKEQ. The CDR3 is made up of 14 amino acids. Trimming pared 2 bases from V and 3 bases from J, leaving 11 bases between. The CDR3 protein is CASSQPRQSYEQYF. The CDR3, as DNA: TGTGCCAGCAGCCAACCCCGACAGAGCTACGAGCAGTACTTC.

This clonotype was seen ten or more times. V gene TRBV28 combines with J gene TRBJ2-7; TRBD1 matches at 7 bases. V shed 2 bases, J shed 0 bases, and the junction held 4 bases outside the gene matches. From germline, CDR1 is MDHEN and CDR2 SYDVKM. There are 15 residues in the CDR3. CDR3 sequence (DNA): TGTGCCAGCAGTTTACCGGCAGGGGGCTCCTACGAGCAGTACTTC. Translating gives CASSLPAGGSYEQYF.

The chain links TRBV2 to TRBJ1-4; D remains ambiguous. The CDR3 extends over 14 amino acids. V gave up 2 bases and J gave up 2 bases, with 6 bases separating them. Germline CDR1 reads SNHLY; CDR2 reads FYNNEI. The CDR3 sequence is CASSEQSTNEKLFF. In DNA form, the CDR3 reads TGTGCCAGCAGTGAACAGAGTACTAATGAAAAACTGTTTTTT.

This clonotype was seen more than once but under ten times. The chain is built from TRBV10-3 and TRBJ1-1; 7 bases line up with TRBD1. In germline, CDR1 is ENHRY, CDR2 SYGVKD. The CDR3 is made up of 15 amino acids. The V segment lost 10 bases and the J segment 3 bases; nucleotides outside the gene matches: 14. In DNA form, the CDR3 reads TGTGCCACCTGGGGTACAGGGGCGAGGGACACTGAAGCTTTCTTT. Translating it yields CATWGTGARDTEAFF.

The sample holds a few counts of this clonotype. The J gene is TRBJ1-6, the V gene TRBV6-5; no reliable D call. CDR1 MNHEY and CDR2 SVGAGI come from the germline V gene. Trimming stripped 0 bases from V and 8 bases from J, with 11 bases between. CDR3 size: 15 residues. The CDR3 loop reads CASSYSRTGDSPLHF. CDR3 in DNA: TGTGCCAGCAGTTACTCGAGAACCGGGGATTCACCCCTCCACTTT.

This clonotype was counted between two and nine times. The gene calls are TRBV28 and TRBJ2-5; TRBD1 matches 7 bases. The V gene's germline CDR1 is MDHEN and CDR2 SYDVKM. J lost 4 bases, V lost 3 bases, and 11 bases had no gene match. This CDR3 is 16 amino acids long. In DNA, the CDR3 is TGTGCCAGCAGTTTGTGGCGACAGGGATCGGGAGAGACCCAGTACTTC. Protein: CASSLWRQGSGETQYF.

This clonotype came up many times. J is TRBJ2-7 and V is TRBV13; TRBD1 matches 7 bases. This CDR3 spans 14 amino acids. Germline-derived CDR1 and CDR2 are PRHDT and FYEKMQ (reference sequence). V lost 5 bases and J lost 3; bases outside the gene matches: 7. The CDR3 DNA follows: TGTGCCAGCAGCCCCCCGACAGGGTTCTACGAGCAGTACTTC. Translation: CASSPPTGFYEQYF.

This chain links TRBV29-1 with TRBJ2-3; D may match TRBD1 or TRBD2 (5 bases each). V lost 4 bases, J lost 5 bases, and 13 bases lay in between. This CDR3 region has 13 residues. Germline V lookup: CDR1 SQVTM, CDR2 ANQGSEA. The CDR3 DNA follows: TGCAGCGTTGGCACCGGGGCCCAAGATACGCAGTATTTT. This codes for CSVGTGAQDTQYF.